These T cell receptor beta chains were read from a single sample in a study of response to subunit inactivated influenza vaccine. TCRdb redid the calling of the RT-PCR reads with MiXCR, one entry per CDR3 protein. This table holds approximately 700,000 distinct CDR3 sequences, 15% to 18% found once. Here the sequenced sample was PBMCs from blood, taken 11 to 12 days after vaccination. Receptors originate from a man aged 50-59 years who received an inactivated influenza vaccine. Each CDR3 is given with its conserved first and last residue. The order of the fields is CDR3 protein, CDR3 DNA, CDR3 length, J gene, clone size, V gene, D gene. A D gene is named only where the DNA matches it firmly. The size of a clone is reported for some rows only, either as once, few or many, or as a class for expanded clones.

CDR3 protein: CASSPGTGGTETQHF; CDR3 DNA: TGTGCCAGCAGCCCCGGGACAGGGGGGACTGAGACCCAGCACTTC; CDR3 length: 15; J gene: TRBJ2-5; clone size: once; V gene: TRBV4-2; D gene: TRBD1
CDR3 protein: CASSERDRPREETQYF; CDR3 DNA: TGTGCCAGCAGCGAACGGGACCGACCAAGAGAAGAGACCCAGTACTTC; CDR3 length: 16; J gene: TRBJ2-5; clone size: few; V gene: TRBV7-3; D gene: NA
CDR3 protein: CASSLAGGLNQPQHF; CDR3 DNA: TGTGCCAGCAGTTTAGCAGGGGGACTTAATCAGCCCCAGCATTTT; CDR3 length: 15; J gene: TRBJ1-5; clone size: few; V gene: TRBV12-3/TRBV12-4; D gene: NA
CDR3 protein: CASSPGTGKNEQFF; CDR3 DNA: TGCGCCAGCAGCCCCGGGACAGGGAAGAATGAGCAGTTCTTC; CDR3 length: 14; J gene: TRBJ2-1; clone size: few; V gene: TRBV5-1; D gene: TRBD1
CDR3 protein: CASSPRTSGTSSYNEQFF; CDR3 DNA: TGTGCCAGCAGCCCGCGGACTAGCGGGACGAGCTCCTACAATGAGCAGTTCTTC; CDR3 length: 18; J gene: TRBJ2-1; clone size: NA; V gene: TRBV11-2; D gene: TRBD2
CDR3 protein: CASSLVSGTHVEQFF; CDR3 DNA: TGCGCCAGCAGCTTGGTGTCAGGGACGCACGTTGAGCAGTTCTTC; CDR3 length: 15; J gene: TRBJ2-1; clone size: few; V gene: TRBV5-1; D gene: NA
CDR3 protein: CASSLPSQGTEAFF; CDR3 DNA: TGTGCCAGCAGTTTACCCAGCCAGGGAACTGAAGCTTTCTTT; CDR3 length: 14; J gene: TRBJ1-1; clone size: NA; V gene: TRBV12-3/TRBV12-4; D gene: NA
CDR3 protein: CASSLSHRGMGEAFF; CDR3 DNA: TGCGCCAGCAGCTTGAGTCACAGGGGAATGGGTGAAGCTTTCTTT; CDR3 length: 15; J gene: TRBJ1-1; clone size: many; V gene: TRBV5-1; D gene: TRBD1
CDR3 protein: CSARDRTRRDTQYF; CDR3 DNA: TGCAGTGCTAGAGATCGGACTAGACGAGATACGCAGTATTTT; CDR3 length: 14; J gene: TRBJ2-3; clone size: few; V gene: TRBV20-1; D gene: TRBD2
CDR3 protein: CSASPGPTDTQYF; CDR3 DNA: TGCAGTGCTAGTCCGGGGCCCACAGATACGCAGTATTTT; CDR3 length: 13; J gene: TRBJ2-3; clone size: few; V gene: TRBV20-1; D gene: NA
CDR3 protein: CASSLFTSGRRNEQYF; CDR3 DNA: TGTGCCAGCAGCTTATTTACTAGCGGGAGGCGAAACGAGCAGTACTTC; CDR3 length: 16; J gene: TRBJ2-7; clone size: many; V gene: TRBV13; D gene: TRBD2
CDR3 protein: CASSWQGQGITGELFF; CDR3 DNA: TGCGCCAGCAGCTGGCAGGGACAGGGCATCACCGGGGAGCTGTTTTTT; CDR3 length: 16; J gene: TRBJ2-2; clone size: few; V gene: TRBV5-1; D gene: TRBD1
CDR3 protein: CSARTGGASNTEAFF; CDR3 DNA: TGCAGCGCCCGGACAGGGGGCGCGTCGAACACTGAAGCTTTCTTT; CDR3 length: 15; J gene: TRBJ1-1; clone size: many; V gene: TRBV29-1; D gene: TRBD1
CDR3 protein: CASSQEVIRMSPLHF; CDR3 DNA: TGCGCCAGCAGCCAAGAGGTGATTCGGATGTCACCCCTCCACTTT; CDR3 length: 15; J gene: TRBJ1-6; clone size: NA; V gene: TRBV4-3; D gene: NA
CDR3 protein: CATSTGQPVGYTF; CDR3 DNA: TGTGCCACCAGTACGGGACAGCCGGTCGGCTACACCTTC; CDR3 length: 13; J gene: TRBJ1-2; clone size: few; V gene: TRBV15; D gene: TRBD1
CDR3 protein: CASSSDRGFQPQHF; CDR3 DNA: TGTGCCAGCAGTTCCGACAGGGGATTTCAGCCCCAGCATTTT; CDR3 length: 14; J gene: TRBJ1-5; clone size: few; V gene: TRBV12-3/TRBV12-4; D gene: TRBD1
CDR3 protein: CASSQESLAGDTGELFF; CDR3 DNA: TGCGCCAGCAGCCAAGAAAGTTTGGCAGGGGACACCGGGGAGCTGTTTTTT; CDR3 length: 17; J gene: TRBJ2-2; clone size: NA; V gene: TRBV4-1; D gene: NA
CDR3 protein: CASSLIYQETQYF; CDR3 DNA: TGTGCCAGCAGCCTTATCTACCAAGAGACCCAGTACTTC; CDR3 length: 13; J gene: TRBJ2-5; clone size: few; V gene: TRBV6-1; D gene: NA
CDR3 protein: CSVEVGGGLLAEAYEQYF; CDR3 DNA: TGCAGCGTTGAAGTCGGCGGGGGACTGCTAGCGGAAGCCTACGAGCAGTACTTC; CDR3 length: 18; J gene: TRBJ2-7; clone size: few; V gene: TRBV29-1; D gene: TRBD2
CDR3 protein: CASSFAGSGANVLTF; CDR3 DNA: TGTGCCAGCAGTTTTGCGGGCTCTGGGGCCAACGTCCTGACTTTC; CDR3 length: 15; J gene: TRBJ2-6; clone size: few; V gene: TRBV28; D gene: NA
CDR3 protein: CASSEGQGGRYGYTF; CDR3 DNA: TGTGCCAGCAGTGAAGGTCAGGGAGGGAGGTATGGCTACACCTTC; CDR3 length: 15; J gene: TRBJ1-2; clone size: NA; V gene: TRBV25-1; D gene: NA
CDR3 protein: CASSSRGWFVGELFF; CDR3 DNA: TGTGCCAGCAGCTCCAGGGGGTGGTTTGTCGGGGAGCTGTTTTTT; CDR3 length: 15; J gene: TRBJ2-2; clone size: few; V gene: TRBV28; D gene: TRBD1
CDR3 protein: CASSYGTVYEQYF; CDR3 DNA: TGTGCCAGCAGTTACGGGACAGTCTACGAGCAGTACTTC; CDR3 length: 13; J gene: TRBJ2-7; clone size: NA; V gene: TRBV6-2/TRBV6-3; D gene: TRBD1
CDR3 protein: CASSLIWDTDTQYF; CDR3 DNA: TGTGCCAGCAGCTTGATATGGGACACAGATACGCAGTATTTT; CDR3 length: 14; J gene: TRBJ2-3; clone size: few; V gene: TRBV5-6; D gene: NA
CDR3 protein: CASSLGFGRQGLGAFF; CDR3 DNA: TGTGCCAGCAGCTTAGGTTTCGGTCGGCAGGGTCTCGGGGCTTTCTTT; CDR3 length: 16; J gene: TRBJ1-1; clone size: NA; V gene: TRBV7-9; D gene: NA
CDR3 protein: CAWSQVYRGRYPNTGELFF; CDR3 DNA: TGTGCCTGGAGCCAAGTTTACAGGGGCCGCTACCCGAACACCGGGGAGCTGTTTTTT; CDR3 length: 19; J gene: TRBJ2-2; clone size: NA; V gene: TRBV30; D gene: TRBD1
CDR3 protein: CASEWTQNTGELFF; CDR3 DNA: TGCGCCAGCGAATGGACTCAAAACACCGGGGAGCTGTTTTTT; CDR3 length: 14; J gene: TRBJ2-2; clone size: NA; V gene: TRBV5-1; D gene: NA
CDR3 protein: CASSPGASVYNEQFF; CDR3 DNA: TGTGCCAGCAGCCCCGGGGCTAGCGTTTACAATGAGCAGTTCTTC; CDR3 length: 15; J gene: TRBJ2-1; clone size: NA; V gene: TRBV11-2; D gene: NA
CDR3 protein: CASSVGISGIGELFF; CDR3 DNA: TGTGCCAGCAGCGTAGGTATTAGCGGGATCGGGGAGCTGTTTTTT; CDR3 length: 15; J gene: TRBJ2-2; clone size: NA; V gene: TRBV9; D gene: TRBD2
CDR3 protein: CASSSTRVGNTIYF; CDR3 DNA: TGTGCCAGCAGCTCGACAAGGGTTGGAAACACCATATATTTT; CDR3 length: 14; J gene: TRBJ1-3; clone size: few; V gene: TRBV5-6; D gene: NA
CDR3 protein: CASSTALIAAGGYRETQYF; CDR3 DNA: TGTGCCAGCAGTACGGCCCTCATAGCGGCGGGGGGGTACCGAGAGACCCAGTACTTC; CDR3 length: 19; J gene: TRBJ2-5; clone size: few; V gene: TRBV6-2/TRBV6-3; D gene: TRBD2
CDR3 protein: CATDQINQPQHF; CDR3 DNA: TGTGCCACGGACCAGATAAATCAGCCCCAGCATTTT; CDR3 length: 12; J gene: TRBJ1-5; clone size: few; V gene: TRBV28; D gene: NA
CDR3 protein: CASSLANTGDEQYF; CDR3 DNA: TGCGCCAGCAGCTTGGCGAATACAGGGGACGAGCAGTACTTC; CDR3 length: 14; J gene: TRBJ2-7; clone size: NA; V gene: TRBV5-1; D gene: TRBD1
CDR3 protein: CAEEKTQYF; CDR3 DNA: TGCGCGGAAGAAAAGACCCAGTACTTC; CDR3 length: 9; J gene: TRBJ2-5; clone size: few; V gene: TRBV5-1; D gene: NA
CDR3 protein: CASSFLSAGDETQYF; CDR3 DNA: TGTGCCAGCAGTTTTCTTTCGGCGGGAGACGAGACGCAGTATTTT; CDR3 length: 15; J gene: TRBJ2-3; clone size: NA; V gene: TRBV27; D gene: TRBD2
CDR3 protein: CASSESATGKYEQYF; CDR3 DNA: TGCGCCAGCAGTGAGTCGGCGACAGGCAAATACGAGCAGTACTTC; CDR3 length: 15; J gene: TRBJ2-7; clone size: few; V gene: TRBV10-1; D gene: NA
CDR3 protein: CASSFDSDSNQPQHF; CDR3 DNA: TGTGCCAGCAGCTTCGACAGTGACAGCAATCAGCCCCAGCATTTT; CDR3 length: 15; J gene: TRBJ1-5; clone size: NA; V gene: TRBV7-2; D gene: NA
CDR3 protein: CASSLGSLPGQGYEQYF; CDR3 DNA: TGTGCCAGCAGCTTAGGTAGCTTACCGGGACAGGGATACGAGCAGTACTTC; CDR3 length: 17; J gene: TRBJ2-7; clone size: NA; V gene: TRBV7-6; D gene: TRBD1
CDR3 protein: CSARDLGFSGSRETQYF; CDR3 DNA: TGCAGTGCTAGAGATCTCGGGTTTAGCGGGAGCAGAGAGACCCAGTACTTC; CDR3 length: 17; J gene: TRBJ2-5; clone size: few; V gene: TRBV20-1; D gene: TRBD2
CDR3 protein: CASSYFSILAGATQYF; CDR3 DNA: TGTGCCAGCAGTTACTTCAGTATACTAGCGGGGGCGACGCAGTATTTT; CDR3 length: 16; J gene: TRBJ2-3; clone size: few; V gene: TRBV6-5; D gene: TRBD2
CDR3 protein: CSARPDSYEQYF; CDR3 DNA: TGCAGTGCTAGGCCGGACAGCTACGAGCAGTACTTC; CDR3 length: 12; J gene: TRBJ2-7; clone size: few; V gene: TRBV20-1; D gene: NA
CDR3 protein: CASSFGSGLSEQYF; CDR3 DNA: TGTGCCAGCAGCTTTGGATCAGGGCTCTCCGAGCAGTACTTC; CDR3 length: 14; J gene: TRBJ2-7; clone size: NA; V gene: TRBV7-6; D gene: NA
CDR3 protein: CASRDGGAIDTQYF; CDR3 DNA: TGTGCCAGCAGGGACGGGGGGGCCATCGATACGCAGTATTTT; CDR3 length: 14; J gene: TRBJ2-3; clone size: NA; V gene: TRBV6-2/TRBV6-3; D gene: TRBD2
CDR3 protein: CASSVTGGNEQYF; CDR3 DNA: TGTGCCAGCAGCGTAACAGGGGGCAACGAGCAGTACTTC; CDR3 length: 13; J gene: TRBJ2-7; clone size: few; V gene: TRBV9; D gene: TRBD1
CDR3 protein: CANVSEYF; CDR3 DNA: TGTGCCAACGTCTCGGAGTACTTC; CDR3 length: 8; J gene: TRBJ2-7; clone size: NA; V gene: TRBV6-5; D gene: NA
CDR3 protein: CASSQDYLGGETQYF; CDR3 DNA: TGCGCCAGCAGCCAGGATTATTTAGGCGGAGAGACCCAGTACTTC; CDR3 length: 15; J gene: TRBJ2-5; clone size: NA; V gene: TRBV4-3; D gene: NA
CDR3 protein: CASSAPGNIQYF; CDR3 DNA: TGTGCCAGCAGCGCCCCGGGGAACATTCAGTACTTC; CDR3 length: 12; J gene: TRBJ2-4; clone size: NA; V gene: TRBV9; D gene: NA
CDR3 protein: CASSTTPKGTQYF; CDR3 DNA: TGTGCCAGCAGCACGACCCCCAAAGGGACCCAGTACTTC; CDR3 length: 13; J gene: TRBJ2-5; clone size: NA; V gene: TRBV7-3; D gene: NA